These 12 T cell receptor beta chains share one sample of origin, sequenced in a study of shared clonotypes between healthy human individuals. Profiled with immunoSEQ multiplex PCR; TCRdb holds only in-frame clones, not every one. This table has approximately 2.1 million clones, approximately 93% appearing once. The sample comprised naive CD4+ T cells from PBMCs. Described subset: CD45RA+ positively selected. These receptors were collected from a man younger than 30 in good health. Some clones in this sample may be carry-over from other donors' samples.

The rearrangement links TRBV10-2 to TRBJ2-3; D remains unclear. Trimming removed 4 bases from V and 4 bases from J, with 6 bases in between. The CDR3 covers 12 residues. The germline gives CDR1 WSHSY, CDR2 SAAADI. This CDR3 reads CASSVQSDTQYF. CDR3 sequence (DNA): TGCGCCAGCAGTGTGCAATCAGATACGCAGTATTTT.

V usage is TRBV30 and J usage is TRBJ2-1; TRBD2 matches at 9 bases. The CDR3 has 13 residues. Trimming cost V 4 bases and J 8 bases; bases outside gene matches: 6. Germline CDR1 and CDR2: GTSNPN and SVGIG (reference sequence). The CDR3: CAWTSGIGHEQFF. The CDR3 bases are TGTGCCTGGACTAGCGGGATCGGGCATGAGCAGTTCTTC.

V gene TRBV9 combines with J gene TRBJ1-4; TRBD1 matches 9 bases. CDR1 is SGDLS and CDR2 is YYNGEE in the germline V gene. The CDR3 contains 16 residues. The V and J ends lost 4 bases and 3 bases, in that order; junction bases with no gene match: 7. CDR3 region: CASSTHRGQANEKLFF. Written as DNA, the CDR3 is TGTGCCAGCAGCACGCACAGGGGGCAGGCTAATGAAAAACTGTTTTTT.

J is TRBJ1-5 and V is TRBV28; D is possibly TRBD1 (5 bases). The germline gives CDR1 MDHEN, CDR2 SYDVKM. The CDR3 is made up of 15 amino acids. V shed 6 bases and J shed 1 base, with 13 bases lying between them. The chain's CDR3 is CASRGPNRSNQPQHF. The CDR3, as DNA: TGTGCCAGCAGGGGGCCCAACAGGAGCAATCAGCCCCAGCATTTT.

The chain has TRBV5-1 and TRBJ1-2; 10 nucleotides match TRBD1. With V trimmed by 3 bases and J by 8 bases, 4 bases remained unmatched. Germline V gene sequence: CDR1 SGHRS, CDR2 YFSETQ. The CDR3 contains 13 residues. This CDR3 is CASSWDRGDGYTF. In DNA, the CDR3 is TGCGCCAGCAGCTGGGACAGGGGTGACGGCTACACCTTC. Complete variable domain (other parts from reference TRBV5-1 and TRBJ1-2): KAGVTQTPRYLIKTRGQQVTLSCSPISGHRSVSWYQQTPGQGLQFLFEYFSETQRNKGNFPGRFSGRQFSNSRSEMNVSTLELGDSALYLCASSWDRGDGYTFGSGTRLTVV.

This clone has only a few counts. The chain links TRBV2 to TRBJ1-2; no firm D call. CDR1 is SNHLY and CDR2 is FYNNEI in the germline V gene. V lost 6 bases to trimming and J lost 6 bases, with 17 bases between them. This CDR3 spans 14 amino acids. For the CDR3, the DNA is TGTGCCAGCAGCGTAGATTTATATGGTAATGGCTACACCTTC. It is translated as CASSVDLYGNGYTF.

The V call is TRBV5-4, the J call TRBJ2-3; D unclear. Trimming shortened V by 0 bases and J by 1 base, and 9 bases separated the two germline ends. The CDR3 spans 15 residues. Per germline, CDR1 SGHNT and CDR2 YYREEE (reference sequence). The CDR3 nucleotides are TGTGCCAGCAGCTTGGTAGAGACCCGCACAGATACGCAGTATTTT. Translation: CASSLVETRTDTQYF.

The rearrangement links TRBV19 to TRBJ1-5, with a tentative D call TRBD1 (6 bases). The V gene lost 3 bases and the J gene lost 5 bases, with 11 bases spanning the gap. This CDR3 is built from 14 residues. Germline lookup yields CDR1 LNHDA and CDR2 SQIVND (reference sequence). The DNA of the CDR3 is TGTGCCAGTAGTATTCTCAGGGGAGATCAGCCCCAGCATTTT. Translation: CASSILRGDQPQHF.

This chain connects TRBV5-6 to TRBJ1-5; the D is unclear. This CDR3 has 14 residues. Trimming took off 2 bases at V and 3 bases at J, with 9 bases between the two ends. Germline assignment: CDR1 SGHDT and CDR2 YYEEEE. The CDR3 loop reads CASSFWAINQPQHF. CDR3 in DNA: TGTGCCAGCAGCTTTTGGGCCATCAATCAGCCCCAGCATTTT.

This chain links TRBV7-9 with TRBJ2-7, with 8 positions matching TRBD1. Trimming took 5 bases from V and 4 from J; bases not matched to a gene: 16. From germline, CDR1 is SEHNR and CDR2 FQNEAQ (reference sequence). This CDR3 has 17 amino acids. CDR3 sequence (DNA): TGTGCCAGCAGCCCAGGGACAGGTGGTTCGAAGGATTACGAGCAGTACTTC. It translates to CASSPGTGGSKDYEQYF.

The chain joins TRBV2 to TRBJ1-4, with D unresolved. The V end lost 6 bases, the J end lost 6 bases, and 8 bases lay between the germline ends. The CDR3 contains 12 residues. Germline CDR1 is SNHLY and CDR2 is FYNNEI. The CDR3 is CASRPRDEKLFF. The CDR3, as DNA: TGTGCCAGCAGGCCTAGGGATGAAAAACTGTTTTTT.

The V and J genes are TRBV5-1 and TRBJ2-3, with 12 bases matching TRBD2. Germline V CDR1 and CDR2: SGHRS, YFSETQ. The V segment lost 1 base and the J segment 3 bases; nucleotides outside the gene matches: 6. The CDR3 spans 17 residues. Here the CDR3 reads CASSLSPLAGGTDTQYF. The CDR3 DNA reads as TGCGCCAGCAGCTTGTCACCGCTAGCGGGAGGGACAGATACGCAGTATTTT. Complete variable domain (other parts from reference TRBV5-1 and TRBJ2-3): KAGVTQTPRYLIKTRGQQVTLSCSPISGHRSVSWYQQTPGQGLQFLFEYFSETQRNKGNFPGRFSGRQFSNSRSEMNVSTLELGDSALYLCASSLSPLAGGTDTQYFGPGTRLTVL.